A single sample is the source of the 31 T cell receptor beta chains below, sequenced in a study of T cells after yellow fever vaccination. TCRdb re-analysed the 5' RACE reads in MiXCR, keeping a single row per CDR3 protein. The sample consists of hundreds of thousands of distinct CDR3 sequences, under 9% of them appearing once. The specimen comprised CD4+ T cells sorted from PBMCs, sampled 5 days after the yellow fever booster vaccination. The receptors originated from a man younger than 35 who received the YFV17D yellow fever vaccine.

This clonotype was observed a few times. The DNA of the CDR3 is TGCGCCAGCAGCCGGGGTCCGGGGGCCAGATTCGGAGCTAATGAAAAACTGTTTTTT. Amino acids: CASSRGPGARFGANEKLFF. The chain combines TRBV4-1 with TRBJ1-4, with a weak D call TRBD1 (6 bases). Trimming left V 4 bases short and J 3 bases short, with 24 bases between. The CDR3 spans 19 residues. CDR1 and CDR2 (germline): MGHRA, YSYEKL.

This clonotype was counted between two and nine times. The genes are TRBV7-8 and TRBJ2-1; D gene uncertain. The CDR3 runs 15 residues. V dropped 6 bases and J dropped 10 bases, with 22 bases sitting between them. CDR1 SGHVS and CDR2 FQNEAQ come from the germline V gene. The CDR3 protein is CASRPSPAPTREQFF. The DNA of the CDR3 is TGTGCCAGCAGGCCCTCTCCCGCCCCAACCAGGGAGCAGTTCTTC. Drawing the rest from reference TRBV7-8 and TRBJ2-1, the complete variable domain is GAGVSQSPRYKVAKRGQDVALRCDPISGHVSLFWYQQALGQGPEFLTYFQNEAQLDKSGLPSDRFFAERPEGSVSTLKIQRTQQEDSAVYLCASRPSPAPTREQFFGPGTRLTVL.

This clonotype turned up a few times. The chain is built from TRBV20-1 and TRBJ2-3; TRBD2 matches at 9 bases. V was pared by 4 bases and J by 6 bases, with 11 bases of the junction left unmatched. Germline assignment: CDR1 DFQATT and CDR2 SNEGSKA (reference sequence). CDR3 length equals 15 residues. The CDR3 DNA reads as TGCAGTGCTACTAGCGGGGTCTTGATCAGGGATACGCAGTATTTT. Its protein is CSATSGVLIRDTQYF.

The gene calls are TRBV7-9 and TRBJ2-2; D is unresolved. The CDR3 consists of 14 residues. V was trimmed by 2 bases and J by 10 bases, leaving 14 bases between them. From germline, CDR1 is SEHNR and CDR2 FQNEAQ (reference sequence). The CDR3 spells CASSLTRISSELFF. Written as DNA, the CDR3 is TGTGCCAGCAGCTTAACCCGAATCTCGTCGGAGCTGTTTTTT.

This sequence joins TRBV5-1 and TRBJ2-1; D gene unclear. The V gene's germline CDR1 is SGHRS and CDR2 YFSETQ. The CDR3 contains 15 residues. Trimming left V 1 base short and J 3 bases short, with 11 bases between. CDR3 coding DNA: TGCGCCAGCAGCTTGACAGAGCCTCTCTACAATGAGCAGTTCTTC. Its translation is CASSLTEPLYNEQFF.

The chain employs TRBV11-2 and TRBJ1-1; perhaps TRBD1 as D (5 bases). V lost 5 bases to trimming and J lost 0 bases, with 10 bases between them. Germline V gene sequence: CDR1 SGHAT, CDR2 FQNNGV. The CDR3 covers 14 residues. CDR3 amino acids: CASSQQAMNTEAFF. In nucleotides, the CDR3 is TGTGCCAGCAGCCAACAGGCCATGAACACTGAAGCTTTCTTT.

The table lists this clonotype with a few counts. CDR3 sequence: CAGYNGAYGYTF. The CDR3 DNA sequence: TGTGCCGGTTATAATGGGGCCTATGGCTACACCTTC. The chain combines TRBV10-3 with TRBJ1-2; D may be TRBD1 (5 bases). Trimming removed 11 bases at V and 4 bases at J, with 14 bases between. CDR1 and CDR2 from the germline V gene are ENHRY and SYGVKD. The CDR3 is 12 residues long.

This clonotype was seen a few times. V usage is TRBV6-5 and J usage is TRBJ1-2; possibly TRBD1 for D (5 bases). The V end lost 0 bases, the J end lost 5 bases, and 16 bases lay between the germline ends. There are 16 residues in the CDR3. In germline, CDR1 is MNHEY, CDR2 SVGAGI. The CDR3 sequence is CASSYSEGNRGYGYTF. The CDR3 DNA follows: TGTGCCAGCAGTTACTCCGAGGGGAACAGAGGTTATGGCTACACCTTC.

This clonotype was seen only a few times. V and J are TRBV4-3 and TRBJ2-5, with D perhaps matching TRBD2 (6 bases). The CDR3 extends over 14 amino acids. V was pared by 1 base and J by 5 bases, with 11 bases between. Germline lookup yields CDR1 LGHNA and CDR2 YSLEER. CDR3 sequence reads: CASSQGRGRETQYF. In DNA, the CDR3 is TGCGCCAGCAGCCAAGGGAGGGGCCGGGAGACCCAGTACTTC.

The rearrangement links TRBV5-1 to TRBJ2-3; D unresolved. Trimming cost V 3 bases and J 2 bases, with 13 bases left between them. Germline lookup yields CDR1 SGHRS and CDR2 YFSETQ. The CDR3 spans 15 residues. The CDR3 DNA reads as TGCGCCAGCAGCTCCTCTATACGGGTCACAGATACGCAGTATTTT. It encodes CASSSSIRVTDTQYF.

The V call is TRBV4-2, the J call TRBJ1-2; D is uncertain. The CDR3 is 15 residues long. Germline V gene sequence: CDR1 LGHNA, CDR2 YNFKEQ. The V gene lost 2 bases and the J gene lost 4 bases, with 14 bases spanning the gap. In DNA form, the CDR3 reads TGTGCCAGCAGCCAAAGAAGCGTGGCCCCCTATGGCTACACCTTC. Residues: CASSQRSVAPYGYTF.

This clonotype occurred a few times. The chain carries TRBV12-5 and TRBJ2-7; D gene unclear. Germline CDR1 LGHNT, CDR2 FRNRAP. The CDR3 contains 13 residues. Trimming stripped 7 bases from V and 2 bases from J, with 12 bases between. The CDR3 sequence: CASAPITAYEQYF. The CDR3 coding sequence is TGTGCTAGTGCCCCGATAACAGCCTACGAGCAGTACTTC.

This clonotype has more than one count but fewer than ten. The gene calls are TRBV10-1 and TRBJ1-1; no firm D call. V gave up 2 bases and J gave up 0 bases, with 4 bases separating them. The germline CDR1 and CDR2 sequences are WNHNN and SYGVQD (reference sequence). This CDR3 contains 13 residues. CDR3 protein: CASSETVNTEAFF. The CDR3 coding sequence is TGCGCCAGCAGTGAGACGGTGAACACTGAAGCTTTCTTT.

This clonotype came up a few times. The V gene is TRBV6-2 or TRBV6-3, the J gene TRBJ2-1; D gene uncertain. The germline gives CDR1 MNHEY, CDR2 SVGEGT. V was clipped by 4 bases and J by 10 bases, with 8 bases between them. The length of the CDR3 is 11 residues. The CDR3 reads CASSLGPEQFF. DNA for the CDR3: TGTGCCAGCAGTTTGGGCCCAGAGCAGTTCTTC.

The chain joins TRBV25-1 to TRBJ1-2; D perhaps matches TRBD1 (5 bases). Germline lookup yields CDR1 MGHDK and CDR2 SYGVNS. The CDR3 has 12 residues. The V end was cut by 10 bases, the J end by 4 bases, with 13 bases between. The CDR3, as DNA: TGTGCCATCTCCAGGGTGCCCTATGGCTACACCTTC. Translating it yields CAISRVPYGYTF.

A few counts support this clonotype. This sequence joins TRBV4-3 and TRBJ2-1, with D tentatively TRBD2 (6 bases). The CDR3 extends over 14 amino acids. V lost 4 bases and J 7 bases, leaving 14 bases between the germline ends. Looked up from germline, CDR1 is LGHNA and CDR2 is YSLEER. As DNA, the CDR3 is TGCGCCAGCAGCCCTAGGGTTGGGGGGAATGAGCAGTTCTTC. Translation gives CASSPRVGGNEQFF.

This clonotype has more than one count but fewer than ten. V is TRBV14 and J is TRBJ2-5; no clear D gene. Germline CDR1 SGHDN, CDR2 FVKESK. V was pared by 4 bases and J by 1 base, with 10 bases between. The CDR3 spans 14 residues. CDR3 loop: CASSPPNLQETQYF. As DNA, the CDR3 is TGTGCCAGCAGCCCTCCAAACCTCCAAGAGACCCAGTACTTC.

In its sample, this clonotype was seen a few times. The chain carries TRBV6-5 and TRBJ2-7; the D is unclear. V gave up 6 bases and J gave up 3 bases, with 15 bases separating them. The CDR3 contains 14 residues. Looked up from germline, CDR1 is MNHEY and CDR2 is SVGAGI. CDR3 sequence: CASSPSQLYYEQYF. In DNA, the CDR3 is TGTGCCAGCAGCCCGTCTCAACTCTACTACGAGCAGTACTTC.

This clonotype appeared many times. The DNA of the CDR3 is TGCGCCAGCAGCTACGGAAAGGAGACCCAGTACTTC. It is translated as CASSYGKETQYF. This sequence joins TRBV5-1 and TRBJ2-5; D not resolved. The germline V gene has CDR1 SGHRS and CDR2 YFSETQ. Trimming took 3 bases from V and 5 from J, leaving 8 bases between them. This CDR3 region has 12 residues.

The table lists this clonotype with a few counts. The V gene is TRBV28, the J gene TRBJ2-7, with 7 bases fitting TRBD1. Germline loops: CDR1 MDHEN, CDR2 SYDVKM. The CDR3 is 14 residues long. The V gene end was trimmed by 7 bases and the J gene end by 4 bases; junction bases not matched to a gene: 10. The chain's CDR3 is CASIGSGTEYEQYV. Written as DNA, the CDR3 is TGTGCCAGCATAGGTTCCGGGACAGAATACGAGCAGTACGTC.

This clonotype was seen at least ten times. The chain combines TRBV25-1 with TRBJ1-1; no clear D gene. The germline gives CDR1 MGHDK, CDR2 SYGVNS. V lost 1 base to trimming and J lost 1 base, with 1 base between them. The CDR3 is 12 residues long. The CDR3 protein is CASSEWNTEAFF. DNA of the CDR3: TGTGCCAGCAGTGAATGGAACACTGAAGCTTTCTTT.

This chain links TRBV18 with TRBJ1-1, with TRBD1 as a possible D gene (6 bases). From germline, CDR1 is KGHSH and CDR2 LQKENI. Deletions cut 3 bases from V and 0 bases from J, with 17 bases between. This CDR3 has 17 residues. This CDR3 reads CASSPRGANPMNTEAFF. The DNA for the CDR3 is TGTGCCAGCTCACCTCGGGGGGCTAACCCCATGAACACTGAAGCTTTCTTT.

This clonotype was seen at least ten times. The V gene is TRBV11-3, the J gene TRBJ2-7; 7 nucleotides line up with TRBD1. The CDR3 has 13 amino acids. Germline V gives CDR1 SGHNT, CDR2 YENEEA. This CDR3 is CASSLDRDYEQYV. As DNA, the CDR3 is TGTGCCAGCAGCCTAGACAGGGACTACGAGCAGTACGTC.

In this sample, this clonotype turned up a few times. The V call is TRBV23-1, the J call TRBJ2-4; 9 bases are a match to TRBD1. TRBV23-1 is known as an ORF, though its function is uncertain. J gave up 1 base and V 2 bases, and 12 bases lay outside the gene matches. The CDR3 covers 19 residues. DNA for the CDR3: TGCGCCAGCAGTCAAACTGGGACAGGGTATTTAAGCGCCAAAAACATTCAGTACTTC. This sequence encodes CASSQTGTGYLSAKNIQYF.

This clonotype was detected a few times. The chain employs TRBV10-3 and TRBJ2-3; 12 nucleotides align to TRBD2. The V gene end was trimmed by 5 bases and the J gene end by 2 bases; junction bases not matched to a gene: 5. The CDR3 is 16 amino acids. The V gene's germline CDR1 is ENHRY and CDR2 SYGVKD. The CDR3 region has the DNA TGTGCCATCAGTCGGACTAGCGGGGCTTCCACAGATACGCAGTATTTT. Its protein is CAISRTSGASTDTQYF.

The chain employs TRBV5-1 and TRBJ2-1; 7 bases are a match to TRBD1. The germline CDR1 and CDR2 sequences are SGHRS and YFSETQ. Germline trimming cut 4 bases from V and 8 bases from J; bases unmatched to any gene: 15. The CDR3 loop spans 16 amino acids. For the CDR3, the DNA is TGCGCCAGCAGCGCGGACAGGACCTTCAATATAGATGAGCAGTTCTTC. It is translated as CASSADRTFNIDEQFF.

This clonotype was observed at least ten times. The chain employs TRBV30 and TRBJ2-7; 8 bases map to TRBD1. CDR3 length: 12 amino acids. V trimming: 5 bases; J trimming: 7 bases; junction bases outside the gene matches: 7. Germline loops: CDR1 GTSNPN, CDR2 SVGIG (reference sequence). This CDR3 is CAWSTGAGEQYF. CDR3 sequence (DNA): TGTGCCTGGTCGACAGGGGCGGGGGAGCAGTACTTC.

V usage is TRBV7-2 and J usage is TRBJ1-3; tentative D call: TRBD1 (6 bases). Germline V gives CDR1 SGHTA, CDR2 FQGNSA. Trimming left V 7 bases short and J 8 bases short, with 24 bases between. The CDR3 loop spans 16 amino acids. The CDR3 nucleotides are TGTGCCAGCACGTCTTCTCCTTTTGGCAGGGGTGACACCATATATTTT. It encodes CASTSSPFGRGDTIYF.

The genes are TRBV6-1 and TRBJ2-5; D perhaps matches TRBD1 (6 bases). Trimming pared 7 bases from V and 4 bases from J, leaving 13 bases between. From germline, CDR1 is MNHNS and CDR2 SASEGT. The CDR3 extends over 13 amino acids. In nucleotides, the CDR3 is TGTGCCAGCAATAGGGTAGGGGGAGAGACCCAGTACTTC. Translated, it gives CASNRVGGETQYF.

V and J are TRBV9 and TRBJ1-1; D remains ambiguous. Germline V lookup: CDR1 SGDLS, CDR2 YYNGEE. Trimming stripped 2 bases from V and 3 bases from J, with 8 bases between. CDR3 size: 13 residues. The CDR3: CASSVMEDTEAFF. The CDR3, as DNA: TGTGCCAGCAGCGTGATGGAGGACACTGAAGCTTTCTTT.

The CDR3 here is CASSHATGYPETQYF. DNA for the CDR3: TGTGCCAGCAGCCACGCGACAGGGTATCCAGAGACCCAGTACTTC. The genes are TRBV4-2 and TRBJ2-5, with 7 bases that match TRBD1. V shed 3 bases and J 4 bases; nucleotides not matched to a gene: 8. There are 15 residues in the CDR3. Germline-derived CDR1 and CDR2 are LGHNA and YNFKEQ.